A selection of T cell receptor beta chains follows, all from one sample in a study of blood T cell repertoires in COVID-19. Sequencing used immunoSEQ multiplex PCR; TCRdb keeps in-frame clones, though not all of them. This table has approximately 51,000 clones, approximately 90% appearing once. Sequencing input: peripheral blood. The receptors were sampled from a man aged 40-55 years with active COVID-19. Each CDR3 is given with its conserved first and last residue. A D gene is named only where the DNA matches it firmly.

>TRBJ2-1|TRBD2|TRBV11-2
CASNGLARYNEQFF
>TRBJ2-3|NA|TRBV3-1/TRBV3-2
CASSQEVDLGRDTQYF
>TRBJ2-3|TRBD2|TRBV19
CASRAGLAITDTQYF
>TRBJ1-6|NA|TRBV2
CASSVRGSSSYNSPLHF
>TRBJ2-5|TRBD1|TRBV7-3
CASSLGTGWGGETQYF
>TRBJ1-6|TRBD1|TRBV28
CASFRQGGNSPLHF
>TRBJ2-7|NA|TRBV5-6
CASSEELATIYEQYF
>TRBJ1-1|TRBD1|TRBV5-1
CASSLEGQGSEAFF
>TRBJ1-3|NA|TRBV7-8
CASSPLTDSGNTIYF
>TRBJ2-1|NA|TRBV30
CAWSVGDEQFF
>TRBJ2-1|NA|TRBV2
CASSGINNEQFF
>TRBJ2-7|NA|TRBV12-1
CASSSGTGSYEQYF
>TRBJ1-1|NA|TRBV14
CASSQDLNYAGGRF
>TRBJ1-2|NA|TRBV6-5
CASSYSRVSYTF
>TRBJ1-4|TRBD1|TRBV24-1
CATSGGTGSATNEKLFF
>TRBJ1-2|TRBD1|TRBV19
CASGDRGRRNYGYTF
>TRBJ2-3|TRBD1|TRBV7-9
CASSGTGSTDTQYF
>TRBJ2-3|NA|TRBV19
CASKRTRTDTQYF
>TRBJ2-1|NA|TRBV5-4
CASSRDISSYNEQFF
>TRBJ2-3|NA|TRBV9
CASSVAGAADTQYF
>TRBJ2-7|TRBD1|TRBV5-5
CASSSRTGIAYEQYF
>TRBJ1-1|TRBD1|TRBV9
CASSTPTGEGTEAFF
>TRBJ2-7|TRBD1|TRBV19
CASSRTGGFDEQYF
>TRBJ2-7|NA|TRBV6-2/TRBV6-3
CASSYGGLDDEQYF
>TRBJ2-3|TRBD1|TRBV28
CASSLGQGARTDTQYF
>TRBJ2-5|NA|TRBV9
CASSIGLVGGETQYF
>TRBJ1-1|TRBD1|TRBV5-4
CASSLGQGIPFF
>TRBJ2-7|NA|TRBV5-1
CASSLGQSYEQYF
>TRBJ2-1|NA|TRBV10-3
CAISRRDSAYNEQFF
>TRBJ2-5|TRBD1|TRBV5-5
CASSTDRMEETQYF
>TRBJ1-1|NA|TRBV28
CASSEYREEAFF
>TRBJ2-4|TRBD2|TRBV28
CASSQTPGLVVAKNIQYF
>TRBJ2-2|TRBD2|TRBV6-4
CASSANSGPNTGELFF
>TRBJ2-7|TRBD1|TRBV6-5
CASSYGTELAEQYF
>TRBJ2-1|NA|TRBV7-8
CATATSLYNEQFF
>TRBJ1-5|TRBD1|TRBV28
CASSPGQGSNQPQHF
>TRBJ1-2|NA|TRBV12-5
CASGFGGIIGYTF
>TRBJ2-2|NA|TRBV5-6
CASSLVVGRGLRTGELFF
>TRBJ2-5|TRBD1|TRBV9
CASSPMQGQGQETQYF
>TRBJ2-3|TRBD2|TRBV7-3
CASSLTSGEADTQYF
>TRBJ1-5|TRBD1|TRBV19
CASSGPGTGTHQPQHF
>TRBJ1-2|NA|TRBV2
CASALRDKAHYGYTF
>TRBJ1-5|NA|TRBV28
CASSPEQGHQPQHF
>TRBJ1-5|TRBD1|TRBV19
CASSERQGVNQPQHF